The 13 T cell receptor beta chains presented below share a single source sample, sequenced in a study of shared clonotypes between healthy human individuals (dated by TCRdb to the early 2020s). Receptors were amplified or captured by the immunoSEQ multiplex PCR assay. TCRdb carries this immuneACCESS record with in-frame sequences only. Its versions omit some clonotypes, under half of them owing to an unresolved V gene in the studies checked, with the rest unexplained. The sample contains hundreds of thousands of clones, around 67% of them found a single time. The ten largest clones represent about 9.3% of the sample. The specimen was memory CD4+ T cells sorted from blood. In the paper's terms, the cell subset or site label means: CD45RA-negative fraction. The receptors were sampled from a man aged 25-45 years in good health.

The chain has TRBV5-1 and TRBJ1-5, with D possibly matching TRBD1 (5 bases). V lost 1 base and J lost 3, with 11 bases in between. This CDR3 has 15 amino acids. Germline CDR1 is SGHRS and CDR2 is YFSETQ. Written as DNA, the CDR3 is TGCGCCAGCAGCTTGACCGGGGCCAACAATCAGCCCCAGCATTTT. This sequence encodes CASSLTGANNQPQHF.

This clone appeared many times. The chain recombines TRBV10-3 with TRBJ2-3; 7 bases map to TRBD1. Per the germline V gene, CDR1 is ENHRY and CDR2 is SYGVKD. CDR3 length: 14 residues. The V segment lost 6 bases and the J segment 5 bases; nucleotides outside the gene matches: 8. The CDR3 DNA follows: TGTGCCATCAGCCCCACAGGGGCGAGAGATACGCAGTATTTT. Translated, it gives CAISPTGARDTQYF.

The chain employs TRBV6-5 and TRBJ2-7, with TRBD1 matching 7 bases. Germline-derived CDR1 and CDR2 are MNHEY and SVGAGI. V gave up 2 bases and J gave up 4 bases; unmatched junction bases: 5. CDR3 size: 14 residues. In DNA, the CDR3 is TGTGCCAGCAGTTACGGGACAGCAGGTTACGAGCAGTACTTC. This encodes CASSYGTAGYEQYF.

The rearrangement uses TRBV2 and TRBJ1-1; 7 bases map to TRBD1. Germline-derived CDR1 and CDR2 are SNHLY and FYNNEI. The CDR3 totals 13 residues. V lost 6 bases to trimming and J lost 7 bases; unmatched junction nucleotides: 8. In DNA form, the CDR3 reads TGTGCCAGCAGCCAATTACGGGACAGTGAAGCTTTCTTT. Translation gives CASSQLRDSEAFF.

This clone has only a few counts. CDR3 nucleotides: TGTGCCAGCAGCTTGGACAGCTTGACTGAAGCTTTCTTT. Translated: CASSLDSLTEAFF. J is TRBJ1-1 and V is TRBV5-5; D unresolved. CDR3 length: 13 amino acids. V was trimmed by 0 bases and J by 5 bases, leaving 8 bases between them. Germline V CDR1 and CDR2: SGHKS, YYEKEE (reference sequence). Looking up the rest from reference TRBV5-5 and TRBJ1-1 gives the full variable domain: DAGVTQSPTHLIKTRGQQVTLRCSPISGHKSVSWYQQVLGQGPQFIFQYYEKEERGRGNFPDRFSARQFPNYSSELNVNALLLGDSALYLCASSLDSLTEAFFGQGTRLTVV.

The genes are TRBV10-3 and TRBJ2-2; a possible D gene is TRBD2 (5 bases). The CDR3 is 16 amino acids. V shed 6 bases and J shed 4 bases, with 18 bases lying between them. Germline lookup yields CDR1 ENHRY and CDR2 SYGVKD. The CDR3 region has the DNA TGTGCCATCAGCGAAGACCTAGCATTAAGCACCGGGGAGCTGTTTTTT. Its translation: CAISEDLALSTGELFF.

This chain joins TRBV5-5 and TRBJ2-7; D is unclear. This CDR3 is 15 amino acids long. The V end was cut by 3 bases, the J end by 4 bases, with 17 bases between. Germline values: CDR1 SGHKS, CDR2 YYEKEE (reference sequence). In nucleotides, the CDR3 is TGTGCCAGCAGCTCGTCCCCCCACCTCTTATACGAGCAGTACTTC. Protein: CASSSSPHLLYEQYF.

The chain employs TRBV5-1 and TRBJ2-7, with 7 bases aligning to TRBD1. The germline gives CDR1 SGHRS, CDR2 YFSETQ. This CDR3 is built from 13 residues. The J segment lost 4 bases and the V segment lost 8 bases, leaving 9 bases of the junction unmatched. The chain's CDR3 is CASSGTETYEQYF. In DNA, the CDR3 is TGCGCCAGTTCCGGGACAGAGACTTACGAGCAGTACTTC.

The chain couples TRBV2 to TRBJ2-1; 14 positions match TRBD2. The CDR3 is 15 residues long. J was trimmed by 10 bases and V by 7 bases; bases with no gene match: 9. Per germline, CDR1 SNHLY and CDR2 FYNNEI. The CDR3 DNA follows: TGTGCCAGCAAAGGGTGGACTAGCGGGAGGAACGAGCAGTTCTTC. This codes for CASKGWTSGRNEQFF.

CDR3 loop: CAISESGDTGELFF. CDR3 DNA: TGTGCCATCAGTGAGTCGGGGGACACCGGGGAGCTGTTTTTT. The chain carries TRBV10-3 and TRBJ2-2; TRBD1 or TRBD2 may be the D gene (5 bases each). CDR3 size: 14 residues. Germline V gives CDR1 ENHRY, CDR2 SYGVKD. V was trimmed by 0 bases and J by 3 bases, leaving 5 bases between them.

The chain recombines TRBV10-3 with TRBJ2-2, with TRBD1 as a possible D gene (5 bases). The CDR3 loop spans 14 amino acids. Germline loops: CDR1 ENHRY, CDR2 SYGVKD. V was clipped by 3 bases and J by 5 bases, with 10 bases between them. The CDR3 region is CAISDAGWTGELFF. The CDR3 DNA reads TGTGCCATCAGTGATGCAGGGTGGACCGGGGAGCTGTTTTTT.

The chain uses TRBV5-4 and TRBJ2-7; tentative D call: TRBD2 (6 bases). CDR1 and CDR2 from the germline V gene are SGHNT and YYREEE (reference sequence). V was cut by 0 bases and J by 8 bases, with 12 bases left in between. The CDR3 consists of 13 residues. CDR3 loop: CASSLDPAGKQYF. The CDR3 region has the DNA TGTGCCAGCAGCTTGGATCCAGCGGGCAAGCAGTACTTC.

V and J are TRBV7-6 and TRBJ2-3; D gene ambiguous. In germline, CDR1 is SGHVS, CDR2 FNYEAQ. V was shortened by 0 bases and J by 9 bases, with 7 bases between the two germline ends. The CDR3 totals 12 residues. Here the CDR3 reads CASSLALETQYF. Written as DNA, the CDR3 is TGTGCCAGCAGCTTAGCCCTTGAGACGCAGTATTTT.